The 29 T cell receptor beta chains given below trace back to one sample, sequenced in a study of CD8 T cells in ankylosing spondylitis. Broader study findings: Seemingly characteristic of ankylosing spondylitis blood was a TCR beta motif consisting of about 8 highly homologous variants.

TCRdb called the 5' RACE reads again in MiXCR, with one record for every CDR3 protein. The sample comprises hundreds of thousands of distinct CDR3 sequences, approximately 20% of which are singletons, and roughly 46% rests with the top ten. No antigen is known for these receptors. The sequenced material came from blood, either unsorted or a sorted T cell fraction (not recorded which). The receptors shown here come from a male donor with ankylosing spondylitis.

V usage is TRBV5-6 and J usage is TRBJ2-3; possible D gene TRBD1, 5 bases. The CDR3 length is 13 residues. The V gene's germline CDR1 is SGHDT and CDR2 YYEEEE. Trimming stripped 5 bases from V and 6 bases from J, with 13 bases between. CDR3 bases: TGTGCCAGCAGTCCAATAGGGGTCGATACGCAGTATTTT. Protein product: CASSPIGVDTQYF.

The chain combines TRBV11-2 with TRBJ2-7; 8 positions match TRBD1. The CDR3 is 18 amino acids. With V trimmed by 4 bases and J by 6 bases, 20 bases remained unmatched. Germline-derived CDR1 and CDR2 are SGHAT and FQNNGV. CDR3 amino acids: CASSYDRGPLGVGGEQYF. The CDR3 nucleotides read TGTGCCAGCAGCTACGACAGGGGACCCTTAGGGGTTGGGGGCGAGCAGTACTTC.

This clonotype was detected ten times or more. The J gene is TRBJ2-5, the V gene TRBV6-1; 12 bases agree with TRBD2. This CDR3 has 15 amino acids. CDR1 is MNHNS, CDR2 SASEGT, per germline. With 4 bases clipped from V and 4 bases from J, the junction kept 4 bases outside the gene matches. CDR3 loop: CASSGLAGGPETQYF. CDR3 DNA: TGTGCCAGCAGTGGGCTAGCGGGGGGGCCAGAGACCCAGTACTTC.

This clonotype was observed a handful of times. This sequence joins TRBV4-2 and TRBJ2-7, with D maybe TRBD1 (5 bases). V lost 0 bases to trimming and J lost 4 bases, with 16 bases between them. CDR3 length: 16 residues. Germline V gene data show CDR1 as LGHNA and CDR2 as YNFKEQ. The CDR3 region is CASSQEEGQGLYEQYF. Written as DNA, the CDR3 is TGTGCCAGCAGCCAAGAGGAAGGGCAGGGTCTTTACGAGCAGTACTTC.

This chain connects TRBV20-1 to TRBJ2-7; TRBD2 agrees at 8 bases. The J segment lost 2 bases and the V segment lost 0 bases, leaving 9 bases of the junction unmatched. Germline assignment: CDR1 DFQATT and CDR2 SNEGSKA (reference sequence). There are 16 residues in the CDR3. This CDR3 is CSARDLERGFTYEQYF. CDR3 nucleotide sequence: TGCAGTGCTAGAGATTTAGAGCGGGGGTTTACCTACGAGCAGTACTTC.

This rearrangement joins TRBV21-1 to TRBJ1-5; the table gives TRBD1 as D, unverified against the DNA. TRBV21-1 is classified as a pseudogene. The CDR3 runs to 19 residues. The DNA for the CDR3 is TGTGCCAGCATCAGAGAGGACAGGGACGTACCGCGGAATATACAGCCCCAGCATTTT. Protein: CASIREDRDVPRNIQPQHF.

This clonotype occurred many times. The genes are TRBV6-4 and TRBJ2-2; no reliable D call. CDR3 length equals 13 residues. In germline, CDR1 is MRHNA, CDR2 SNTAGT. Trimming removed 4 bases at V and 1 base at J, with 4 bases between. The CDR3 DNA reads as TGTGCCAGCAGTGTGGAGAACACCGGGGAGCTGTTTTTT. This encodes CASSVENTGELFF.

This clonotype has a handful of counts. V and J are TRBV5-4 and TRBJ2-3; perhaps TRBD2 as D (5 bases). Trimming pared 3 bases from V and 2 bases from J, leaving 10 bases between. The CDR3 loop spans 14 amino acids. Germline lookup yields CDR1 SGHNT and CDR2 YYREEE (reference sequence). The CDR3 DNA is TGTGCCAGCAGCTGGACTTCACCCACAGATACGCAGTATTTT. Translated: CASSWTSPTDTQYF.

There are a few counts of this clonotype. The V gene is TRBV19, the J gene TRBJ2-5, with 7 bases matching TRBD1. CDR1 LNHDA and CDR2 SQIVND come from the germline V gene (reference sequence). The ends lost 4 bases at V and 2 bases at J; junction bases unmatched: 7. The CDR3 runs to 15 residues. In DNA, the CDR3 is TGTGCCAGTAGTACCATGACAGGGTGGCAAGAGACCCAGTACTTC. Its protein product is CASSTMTGWQETQYF.

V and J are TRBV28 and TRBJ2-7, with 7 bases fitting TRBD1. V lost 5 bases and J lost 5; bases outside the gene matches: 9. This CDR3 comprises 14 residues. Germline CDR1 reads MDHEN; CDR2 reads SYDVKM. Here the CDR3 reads CASSLTGYVDEQYF. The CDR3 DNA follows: TGTGCCAGCAGTCTGACAGGGTATGTAGACGAGCAGTACTTC.

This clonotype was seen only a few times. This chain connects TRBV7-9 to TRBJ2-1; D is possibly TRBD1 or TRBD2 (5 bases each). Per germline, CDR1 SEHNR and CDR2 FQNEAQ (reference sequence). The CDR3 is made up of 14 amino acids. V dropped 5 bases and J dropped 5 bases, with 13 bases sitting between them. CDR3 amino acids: CASSGTGINNEQFF. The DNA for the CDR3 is TGTGCCAGCAGCGGGACCGGGATTAACAATGAGCAGTTCTTC.

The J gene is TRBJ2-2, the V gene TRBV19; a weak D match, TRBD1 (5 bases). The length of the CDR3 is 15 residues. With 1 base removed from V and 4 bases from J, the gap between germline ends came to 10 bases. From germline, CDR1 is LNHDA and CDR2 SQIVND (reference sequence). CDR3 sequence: CASSIGWGSTGELFF. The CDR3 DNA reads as TGTGCCAGTAGTATAGGCTGGGGCAGCACCGGGGAGCTGTTTTTT. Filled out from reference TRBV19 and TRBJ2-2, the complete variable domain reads DGGITQSPKYLFRKEGQNVTLSCEQNLNHDAMYWYRQDPGQGLRLIYYSQIVNDFQKGDIAEGYSVSREKKESFPLTVTSAQKNPTAFYLCASSIGWGSTGELFFGEGSRLTVL.

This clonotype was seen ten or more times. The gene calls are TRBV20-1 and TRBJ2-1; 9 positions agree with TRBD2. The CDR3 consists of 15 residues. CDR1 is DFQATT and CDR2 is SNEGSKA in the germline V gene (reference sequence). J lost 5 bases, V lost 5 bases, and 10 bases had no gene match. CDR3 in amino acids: CSASPLAGADNEQFF. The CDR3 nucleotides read TGCAGTGCTTCCCCCTTAGCGGGGGCCGACAATGAGCAGTTCTTC.

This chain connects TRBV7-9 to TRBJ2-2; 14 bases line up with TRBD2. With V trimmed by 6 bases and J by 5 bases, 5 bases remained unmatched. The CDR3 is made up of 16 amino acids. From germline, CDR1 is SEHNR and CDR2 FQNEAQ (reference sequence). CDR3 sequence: CASRLGLAGDTGELFF. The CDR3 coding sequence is TGTGCCAGCAGGCTGGGACTAGCGGGAGATACCGGGGAGCTGTTTTTT.

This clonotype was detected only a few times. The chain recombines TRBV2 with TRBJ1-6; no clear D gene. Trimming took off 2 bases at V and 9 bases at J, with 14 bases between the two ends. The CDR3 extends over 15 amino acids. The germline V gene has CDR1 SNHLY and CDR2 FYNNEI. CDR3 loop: CASSESGSGISPLHF. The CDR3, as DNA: TGTGCCAGCAGTGAATCTGGGTCCGGCATTTCACCCCTCCACTTT.

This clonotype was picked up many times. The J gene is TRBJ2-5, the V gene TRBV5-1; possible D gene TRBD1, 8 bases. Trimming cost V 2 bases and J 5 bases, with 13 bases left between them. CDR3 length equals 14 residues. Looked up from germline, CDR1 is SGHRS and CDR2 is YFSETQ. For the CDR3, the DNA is TGCGCCAGCAGCTTCGGACAGGGAGGGGAGACCCAGTACTTC. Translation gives CASSFGQGGETQYF.

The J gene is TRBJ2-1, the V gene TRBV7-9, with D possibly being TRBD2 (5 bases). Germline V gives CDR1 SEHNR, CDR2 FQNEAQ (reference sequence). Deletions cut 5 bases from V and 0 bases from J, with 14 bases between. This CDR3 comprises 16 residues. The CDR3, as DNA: TGTGCCAGCAGCCAGGACTCGTCCAGCTCCTACAATGAGCAGTTCTTC. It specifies CASSQDSSSSYNEQFF.

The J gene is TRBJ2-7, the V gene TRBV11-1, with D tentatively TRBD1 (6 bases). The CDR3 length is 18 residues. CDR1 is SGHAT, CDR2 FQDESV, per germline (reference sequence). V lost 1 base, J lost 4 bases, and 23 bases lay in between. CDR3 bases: TGTGCCAGCAGCTTAGTTCCTGATGACTGGGGGCGAGAGTACGAGCAGTACTTC. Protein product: CASSLVPDDWGREYEQYF.

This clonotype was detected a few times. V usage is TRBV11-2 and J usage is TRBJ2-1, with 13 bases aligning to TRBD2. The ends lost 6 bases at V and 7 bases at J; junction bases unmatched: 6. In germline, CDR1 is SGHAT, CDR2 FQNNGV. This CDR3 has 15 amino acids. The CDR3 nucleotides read TGTGCCAGCAGACAACTAGCGGGAGGGGGGAATGAGCAGTTCTTC. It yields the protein CASRQLAGGGNEQFF.

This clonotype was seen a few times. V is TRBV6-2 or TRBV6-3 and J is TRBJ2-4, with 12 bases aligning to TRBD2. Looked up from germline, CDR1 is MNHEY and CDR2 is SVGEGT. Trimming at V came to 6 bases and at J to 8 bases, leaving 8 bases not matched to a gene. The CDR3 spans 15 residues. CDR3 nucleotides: TGTGCCAGCAGCTCCCTCGGACTAGCGGGGCACATTCAGTACTTC. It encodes CASSSLGLAGHIQYF.

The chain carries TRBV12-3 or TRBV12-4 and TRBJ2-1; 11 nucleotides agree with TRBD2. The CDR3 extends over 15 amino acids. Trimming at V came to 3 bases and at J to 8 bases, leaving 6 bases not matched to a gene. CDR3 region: CASSLIAGGPDEQFF. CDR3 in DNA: TGTGCCAGCAGTTTGATAGCGGGAGGGCCCGATGAGCAGTTCTTC.

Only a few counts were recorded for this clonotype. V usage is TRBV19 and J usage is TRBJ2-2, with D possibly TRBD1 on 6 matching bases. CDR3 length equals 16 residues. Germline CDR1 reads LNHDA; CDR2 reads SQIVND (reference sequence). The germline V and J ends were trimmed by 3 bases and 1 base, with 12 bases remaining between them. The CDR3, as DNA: TGTGCCAGTAGTATGGACCCCAGGGGGAACACCGGGGAGCTGTTTTTT. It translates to CASSMDPRGNTGELFF.

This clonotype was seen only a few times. For the CDR3, the DNA is TGTGCCAGCAGTTTGGAAGGGACAGGAACTCTTGAAGCTTTCTTT. The encoded protein is CASSLEGTGTLEAFF. This chain joins TRBV12-3 or TRBV12-4 and TRBJ1-1, with 8 bases fitting TRBD1. The CDR3 has 15 residues. The junction had 10 bases not matched to a gene; V was cut back by 3 bases and J by 7 bases.

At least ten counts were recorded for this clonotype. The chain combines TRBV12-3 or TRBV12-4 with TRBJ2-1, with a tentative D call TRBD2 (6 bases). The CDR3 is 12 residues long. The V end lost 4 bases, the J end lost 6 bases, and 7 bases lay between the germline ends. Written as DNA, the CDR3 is TGTGCCAGCAGTTCCGGGGGCAATGAGCAGTTCTTC. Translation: CASSSGGNEQFF.

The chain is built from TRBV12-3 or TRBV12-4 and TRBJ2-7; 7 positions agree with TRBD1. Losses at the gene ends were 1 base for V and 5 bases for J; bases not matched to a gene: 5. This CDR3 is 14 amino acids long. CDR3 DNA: TGTGCCAGCAGTTTAGGAGGGGGCGGAGACGAGCAGTACTTC. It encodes CASSLGGGGDEQYF.

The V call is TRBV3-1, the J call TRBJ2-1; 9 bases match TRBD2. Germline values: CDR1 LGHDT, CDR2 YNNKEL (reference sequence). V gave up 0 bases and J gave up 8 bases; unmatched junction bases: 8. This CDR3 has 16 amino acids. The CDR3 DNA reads TGTGCCAGCAGCCAAGATCCGGCGGGAGGGCCTCATGAGCAGTTCTTC. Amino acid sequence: CASSQDPAGGPHEQFF.

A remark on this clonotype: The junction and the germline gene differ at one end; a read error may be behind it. The CDR3 sequence is CASRQEIGVSGEKLFF. The CDR3 bases are TGCGCCAGCCGCCAGGAAATCGGGGTGAGTGGCGAAAAACTGTTTTTT. This chain links TRBV4-1 with TRBJ1-4; D ambiguous. The CDR3 spans 16 residues. Per germline, CDR1 MGHRA and CDR2 YSYEKL.

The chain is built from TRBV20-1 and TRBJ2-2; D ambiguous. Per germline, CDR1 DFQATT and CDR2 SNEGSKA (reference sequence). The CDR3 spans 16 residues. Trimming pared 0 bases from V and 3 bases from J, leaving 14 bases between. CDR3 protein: CSARDSSGMDTGELFF. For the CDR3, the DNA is TGCAGTGCTAGAGATTCAAGTGGGATGGACACCGGGGAGCTGTTTTTT.

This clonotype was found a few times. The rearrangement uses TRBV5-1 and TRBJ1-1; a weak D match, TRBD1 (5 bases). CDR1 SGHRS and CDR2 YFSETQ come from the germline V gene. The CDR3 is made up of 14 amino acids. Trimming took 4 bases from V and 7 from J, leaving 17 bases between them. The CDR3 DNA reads TGCGCCAGCAGCATACTAGGACAAACCGATGAAGCTTTCTTT. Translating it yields CASSILGQTDEAFF.